The clone carrying this T cell receptor (beta chain) was seen a single time. This sample is drawn from a study of blood T cell repertoires in COVID-19. Study overall: Acute and convalescent COVID-19 samples came from the United States, Italy and Spain. The cDNA or gDNA used as material had been derived from T cells, B-cell-depleted T cells, or PBMCs.

In the authors' workflow: The assay estimated nucleated cells by amplifying reference gene primers. Repertoires were generated with immunoSEQ multiplex PCR, while TCRdb's copy carries only in-frame clones and drops some. Clone size and the V and J calls come from that table; the DNA yielded D and trimming. This repertoire shows some 110,000 clones, about 90% found once; its top ten account for around 2.1%. Trimming took off 1 base at V and 1 base at J, with 13 bases between the two ends. The CDR3 runs 16 residues. The V gene's germline CDR1 is SGHRS and CDR2 YFSETQ. Seattle patient enrollment occurred during active infection, with longitudinal follow-up thereafter.

This clonotype originated in a man aged 50 to 60 with COVID-19, enrolled during active disease. This chain connects TRBV5-1 to TRBJ2-3, with D possibly matching TRBD2 (6 bases). Sample: peripheral blood. Written as DNA, the CDR3 is TGCGCCAGCAGCTTGCGGGGACTGCGGGGCACAGATACGCAGTATTTT. It specifies CASSLRGLRGTDTQYF.